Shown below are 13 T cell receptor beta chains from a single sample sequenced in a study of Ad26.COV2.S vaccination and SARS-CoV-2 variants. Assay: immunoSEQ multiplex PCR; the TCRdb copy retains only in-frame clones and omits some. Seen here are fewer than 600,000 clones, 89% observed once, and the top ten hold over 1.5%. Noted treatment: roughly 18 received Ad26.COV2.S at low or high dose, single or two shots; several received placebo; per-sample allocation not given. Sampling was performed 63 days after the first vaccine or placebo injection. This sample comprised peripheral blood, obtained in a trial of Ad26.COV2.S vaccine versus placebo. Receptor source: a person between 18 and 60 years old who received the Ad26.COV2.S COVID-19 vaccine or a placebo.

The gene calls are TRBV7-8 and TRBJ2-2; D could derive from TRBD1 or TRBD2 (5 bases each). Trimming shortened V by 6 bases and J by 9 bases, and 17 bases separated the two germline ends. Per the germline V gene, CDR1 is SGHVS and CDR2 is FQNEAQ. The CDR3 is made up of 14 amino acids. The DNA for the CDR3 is TGTGCCAGCAGGAGGGGTCAGTTAGCCCGGGAGCTGTTTTTT. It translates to CASRRGQLARELFF.

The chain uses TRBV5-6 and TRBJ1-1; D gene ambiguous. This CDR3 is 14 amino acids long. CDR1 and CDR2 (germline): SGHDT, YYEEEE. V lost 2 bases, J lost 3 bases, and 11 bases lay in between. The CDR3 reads CASSLRFRYTEAFF. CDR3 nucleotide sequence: TGTGCCAGCAGCTTAAGGTTTCGGTACACTGAAGCTTTCTTT.

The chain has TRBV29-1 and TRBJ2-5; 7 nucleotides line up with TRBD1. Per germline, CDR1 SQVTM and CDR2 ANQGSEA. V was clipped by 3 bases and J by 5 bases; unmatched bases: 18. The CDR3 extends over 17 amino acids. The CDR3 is CSVERVQQQGFRETQYF. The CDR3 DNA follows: TGCAGCGTTGAGCGTGTGCAACAACAGGGGTTTCGGGAGACCCAGTACTTC.

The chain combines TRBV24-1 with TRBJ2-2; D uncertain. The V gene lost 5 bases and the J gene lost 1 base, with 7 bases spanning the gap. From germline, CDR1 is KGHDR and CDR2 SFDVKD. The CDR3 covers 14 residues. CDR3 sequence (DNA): TGTGCCACCAGTGGGTCCAAGAACACCGGGGAGCTGTTTTTT. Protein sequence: CATSGSKNTGELFF.

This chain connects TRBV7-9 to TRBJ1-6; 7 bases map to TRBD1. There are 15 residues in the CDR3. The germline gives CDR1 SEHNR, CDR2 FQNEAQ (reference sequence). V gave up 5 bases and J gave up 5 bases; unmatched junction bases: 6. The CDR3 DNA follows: TGTGCCAGCAGCGTGGGACAGATTGATAATTCACCCCTCCACTTT. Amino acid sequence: CASSVGQIDNSPLHF.

CDR3 sequence: CASSAHRTGEQPQHF. CDR3 DNA sequence: TGTGCCAGTAGTGCCCACAGGACAGGGGAACAGCCCCAGCATTTT. This chain joins TRBV19 and TRBJ1-5; 9 bases are a match to TRBD1. This CDR3 contains 15 residues. Germline V gene sequence: CDR1 LNHDA, CDR2 SQIVND (reference sequence). V was clipped by 5 bases and J by 7 bases; unmatched bases: 9. The entire variable domain, with the rest obtained from reference TRBV19 and TRBJ1-5, is as follows: DGGITQSPKYLFRKEGQNVTLSCEQNLNHDAMYWYRQDPGQGLRLIYYSQIVNDFQKGDIAEGYSVSREKKESFPLTVTSAQKNPTAFYLCASSAHRTGEQPQHFGDGTRLSIL.

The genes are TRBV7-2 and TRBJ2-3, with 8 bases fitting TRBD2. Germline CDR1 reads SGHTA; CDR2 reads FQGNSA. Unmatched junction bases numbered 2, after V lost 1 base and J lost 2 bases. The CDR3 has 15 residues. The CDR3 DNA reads TGTGCCAGCAGCTTAGACGGGAGGGCCACAGATACGCAGTATTTT. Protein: CASSLDGRATDTQYF.

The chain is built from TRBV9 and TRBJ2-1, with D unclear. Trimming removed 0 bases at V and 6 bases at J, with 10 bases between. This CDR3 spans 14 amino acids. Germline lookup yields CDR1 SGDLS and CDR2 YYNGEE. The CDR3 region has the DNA TGTGCCAGCAGCGTAGCTGATCCTTCCAATGAGCAGTTCTTC. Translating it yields CASSVADPSNEQFF. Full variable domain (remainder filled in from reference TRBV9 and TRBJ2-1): DSGVTQTPKHLITATGQRVTLRCSPRSGDLSVYWYQQSLDQGLQFLIQYYNGEERAKGNILERFSAQQFPDLHSELNLSSLELGDSALYFCASSVADPSNEQFFGPGTRLTVL.

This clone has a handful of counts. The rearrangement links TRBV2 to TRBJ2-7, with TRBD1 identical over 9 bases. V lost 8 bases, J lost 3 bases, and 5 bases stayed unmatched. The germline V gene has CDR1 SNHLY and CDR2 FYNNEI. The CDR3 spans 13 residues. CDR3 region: CASVLDRGYEQYF. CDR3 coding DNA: TGTGCCAGCGTCCTGGACAGGGGCTACGAGCAGTACTTC. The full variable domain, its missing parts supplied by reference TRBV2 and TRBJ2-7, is EPEVTQTPSHQVTQMGQEVILRCVPISNHLYFYWYRQILGQKVEFLVSFYNNEISEKSEIFDDQFSVERPDGSNFTLKIRSTKLEDSAMYFCASVLDRGYEQYFGPGTRLTVT.

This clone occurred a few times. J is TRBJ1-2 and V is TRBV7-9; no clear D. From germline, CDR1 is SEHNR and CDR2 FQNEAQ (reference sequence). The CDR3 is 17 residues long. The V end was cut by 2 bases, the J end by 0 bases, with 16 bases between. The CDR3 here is CASSLLPISGANYGYTF. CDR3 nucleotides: TGTGCCAGCAGCTTACTCCCAATTTCGGGAGCTAACTATGGCTACACCTTC.

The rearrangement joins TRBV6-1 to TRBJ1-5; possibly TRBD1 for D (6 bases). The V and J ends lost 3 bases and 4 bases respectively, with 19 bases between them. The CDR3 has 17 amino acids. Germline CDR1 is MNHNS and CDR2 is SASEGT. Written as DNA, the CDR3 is TGTGCCAGCAGTGATAGGGGGGGTTCGAACTTGAATCAGCCCCAGCATTTT. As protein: CASSDRGGSNLNQPQHF.

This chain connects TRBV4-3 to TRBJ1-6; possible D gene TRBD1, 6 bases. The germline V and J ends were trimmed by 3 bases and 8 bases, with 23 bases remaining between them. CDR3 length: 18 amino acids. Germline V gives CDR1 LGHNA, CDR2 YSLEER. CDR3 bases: TGCGCCAGCAGCCAGGAGCCACAACAGGGATGGGCTGATTCACCCCTCCACTTT. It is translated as CASSQEPQQGWADSPLHF.

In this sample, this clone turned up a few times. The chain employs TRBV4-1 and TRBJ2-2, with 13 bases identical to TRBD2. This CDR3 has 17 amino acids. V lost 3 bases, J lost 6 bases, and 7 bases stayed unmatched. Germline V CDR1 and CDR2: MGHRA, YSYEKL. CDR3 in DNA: TGCGCCAGCAGCCAGAGGACTAGCGGGAGTAACGCCGGGGAGCTGTTTTTT. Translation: CASSQRTSGSNAGELFF.